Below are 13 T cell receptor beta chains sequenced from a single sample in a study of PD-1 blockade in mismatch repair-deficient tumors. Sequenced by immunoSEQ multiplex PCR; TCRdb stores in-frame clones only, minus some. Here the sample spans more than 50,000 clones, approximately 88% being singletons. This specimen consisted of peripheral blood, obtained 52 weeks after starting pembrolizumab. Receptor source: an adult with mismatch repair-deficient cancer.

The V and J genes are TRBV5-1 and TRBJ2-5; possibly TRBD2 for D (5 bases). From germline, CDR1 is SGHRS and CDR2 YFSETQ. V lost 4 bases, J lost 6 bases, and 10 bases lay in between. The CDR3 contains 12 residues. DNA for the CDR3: TGCGCCAGCAGCCCAGCGGAGAAGACCCAGTACTTC. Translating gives CASSPAEKTQYF.

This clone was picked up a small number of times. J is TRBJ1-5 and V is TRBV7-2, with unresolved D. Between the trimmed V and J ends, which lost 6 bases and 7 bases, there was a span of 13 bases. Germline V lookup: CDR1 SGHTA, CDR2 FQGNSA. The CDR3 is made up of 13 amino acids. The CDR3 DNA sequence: TGTGCCAGCAGTTATAGCGGGTACCAGCCCCAGCATTTT. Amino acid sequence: CASSYSGYQPQHF. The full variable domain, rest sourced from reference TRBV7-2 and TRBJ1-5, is GAGVSQSPSNKVTEKGKDVELRCDPISGHTALYWYRQSLGQGLEFLIYFQGNSAPDKSGLPSDRFSAERTGGSVSTLTIQRTQQEDSAVYLCASSYSGYQPQHFGDGTRLSIL.

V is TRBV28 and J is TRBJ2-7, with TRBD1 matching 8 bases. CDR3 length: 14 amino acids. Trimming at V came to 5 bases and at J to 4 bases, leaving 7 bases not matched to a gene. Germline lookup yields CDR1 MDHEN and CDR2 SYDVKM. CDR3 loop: CASSRTGRDYEQYF. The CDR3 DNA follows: TGTGCCAGCAGTCGGACAGGGCGGGATTACGAGCAGTACTTC.

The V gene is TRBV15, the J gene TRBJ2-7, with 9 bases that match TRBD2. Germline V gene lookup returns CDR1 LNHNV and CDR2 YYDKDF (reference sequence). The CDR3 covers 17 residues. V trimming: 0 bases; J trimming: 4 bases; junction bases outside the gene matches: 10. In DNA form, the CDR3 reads TGTGCCACCAGCAGAGATATGACTAGCGGAGATTTTTACGAGCAGTACTTC. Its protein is CATSRDMTSGDFYEQYF.

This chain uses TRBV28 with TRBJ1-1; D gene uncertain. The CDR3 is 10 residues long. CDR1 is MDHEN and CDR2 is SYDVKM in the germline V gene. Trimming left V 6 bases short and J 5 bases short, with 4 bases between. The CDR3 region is CASRRTEAFF. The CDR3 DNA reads TGTGCCAGCAGAAGGACTGAAGCTTTCTTT.

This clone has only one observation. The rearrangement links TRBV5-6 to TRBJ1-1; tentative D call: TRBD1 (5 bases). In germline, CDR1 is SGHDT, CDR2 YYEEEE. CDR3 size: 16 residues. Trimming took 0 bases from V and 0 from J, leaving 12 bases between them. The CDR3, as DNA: TGTGCCAGCAGCTTGGCTCAGGGATTACTGAACACTGAAGCTTTCTTT. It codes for CASSLAQGLLNTEAFF.

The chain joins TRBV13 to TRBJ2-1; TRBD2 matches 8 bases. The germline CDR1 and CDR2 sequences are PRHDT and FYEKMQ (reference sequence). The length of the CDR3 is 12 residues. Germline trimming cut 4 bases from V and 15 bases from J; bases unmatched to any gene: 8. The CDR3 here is CASSSGVREGFF. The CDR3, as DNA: TGTGCCAGCAGCTCTGGAGTCCGGGAGGGGTTCTTC.

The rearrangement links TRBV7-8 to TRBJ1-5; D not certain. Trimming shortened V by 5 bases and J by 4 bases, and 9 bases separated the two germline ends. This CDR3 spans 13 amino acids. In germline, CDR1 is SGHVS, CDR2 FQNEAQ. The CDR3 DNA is TGTGCCAGCAGCCCGGATCTTAATCAGCCCCAGCATTTT. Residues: CASSPDLNQPQHF. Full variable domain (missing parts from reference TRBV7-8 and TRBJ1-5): GAGVSQSPRYKVAKRGQDVALRCDPISGHVSLFWYQQALGQGPEFLTYFQNEAQLDKSGLPSDRFFAERPEGSVSTLKIQRTQQEDSAVYLCASSPDLNQPQHFGDGTRLSIL.

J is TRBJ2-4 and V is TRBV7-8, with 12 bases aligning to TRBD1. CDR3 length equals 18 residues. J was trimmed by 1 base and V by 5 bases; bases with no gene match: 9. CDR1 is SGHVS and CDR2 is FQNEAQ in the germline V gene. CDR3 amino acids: CASSPRDRGRGAKNIQYF. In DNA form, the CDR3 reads TGTGCCAGCAGCCCCCGGGACAGGGGGCGAGGGGCCAAAAACATTCAGTACTTC.

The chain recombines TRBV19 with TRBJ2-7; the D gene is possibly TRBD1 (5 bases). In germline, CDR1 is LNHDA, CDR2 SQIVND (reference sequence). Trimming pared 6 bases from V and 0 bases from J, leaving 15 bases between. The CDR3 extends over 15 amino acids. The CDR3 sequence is CASSPTVLSSYEQYF. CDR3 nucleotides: TGTGCCAGTAGCCCGACAGTCCTGAGCTCCTACGAGCAGTACTTC.

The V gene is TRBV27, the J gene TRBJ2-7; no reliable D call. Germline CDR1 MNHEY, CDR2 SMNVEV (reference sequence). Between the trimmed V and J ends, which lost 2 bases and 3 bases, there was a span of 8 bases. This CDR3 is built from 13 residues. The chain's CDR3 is CASSLGTHYEQYF. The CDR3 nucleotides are TGTGCCAGCAGTTTAGGAACGCACTACGAGCAGTACTTC.

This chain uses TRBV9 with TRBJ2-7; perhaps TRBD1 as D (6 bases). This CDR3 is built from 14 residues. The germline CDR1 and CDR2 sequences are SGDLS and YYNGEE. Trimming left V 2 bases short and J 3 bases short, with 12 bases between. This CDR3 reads CASSVRDMDYEQYF. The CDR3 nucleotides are TGTGCCAGCAGCGTCCGGGACATGGACTACGAGCAGTACTTC.

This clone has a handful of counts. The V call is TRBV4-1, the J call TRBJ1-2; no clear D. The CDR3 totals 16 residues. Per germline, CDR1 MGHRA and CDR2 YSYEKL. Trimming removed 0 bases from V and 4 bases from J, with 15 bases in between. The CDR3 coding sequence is TGCGCCAGCAGCCAAGATCGTGGGCCTCAAGCCTATGGCTACACCTTC. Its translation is CASSQDRGPQAYGYTF.